Listed below are T cell receptor beta chains from one sample, sequenced in a study of T cells in Graves' hyperthyroidism and ophthalmopathy. One entry per CDR3 protein results from TCRdb running MiXCR on the multiplex PCR reads. The sample has some 700,000 distinct CDR3 sequences; about 18% are singletons. Input material: blood. The receptors were gathered from a man aged 50-60 years with Graves' hyperthyroidism. Both conserved end residues are part of each CDR3. The D gene is left open where the match is weak. Not every row has a clone size; where given, it reads once, few, many or a size class.

V gene	D gene	CDR3 length	J gene	clone size	CDR3 protein	CDR3 DNA
TRBV4-2	TRBD1	16	TRBJ2-2	few	CASRSIQGAPTGELFF	TGTGCCAGCAGATCCATACAGGGGGCTCCTACCGGGGAGCTGTTTTTT
TRBV7-2	-	16	TRBJ1-1	many	CASSLLEGAMNTEAFF	TGTGCCAGCAGCTTATTGGAAGGGGCCATGAACACTGAAGCTTTCTTT
TRBV28	TRBD2	14	TRBJ2-7	many	CASWTSGRSYEQYF	TGTGCCAGTTGGACTAGCGGGCGCTCCTACGAGCAGTACTTC
TRBV6-5	-	13	TRBJ2-1	-	CASSYGGAQEQFF	TGTGCCAGCAGTTACGGGGGGGCACAGGAGCAGTTCTTC
TRBV6-1	-	14	TRBJ2-1	-	CASLQGKRYNEQFF	TGTGCCAGCCTCCAGGGGAAACGGTACAATGAGCAGTTCTTC
TRBV20-1	-	16	TRBJ2-7	-	CSARASRDSLNYEQYF	TGCAGTGCTAGAGCCTCCCGGGACTCTCTAAACTACGAGCAGTACTTC
TRBV3-1	TRBD1	14	TRBJ1-1	many	CASSQGTGGPEAFF	TGTGCCAGCAGCCAAGGGACAGGGGGACCTGAAGCTTTCTTT
TRBV7-2	-	15	TRBJ1-5	-	CASSQSPGPHQPQHF	TGTGCCAGCAGCCAATCCCCGGGGCCCCATCAGCCCCAGCATTTT
TRBV2	-	14	TRBJ2-1	many	CASSEALRDYQQFF	TGTGCCAGCAGTGAAGCGCTTCGCGACTATCAGCAGTTCTTC
TRBV30	-	14	TRBJ2-1	-	CAWSVGGPDNEQFF	TGTGCCTGGAGTGTAGGGGGGCCAGACAATGAGCAGTTCTTC
TRBV5-6	TRBD1	16	TRBJ2-2	-	CASSPWKRGRTGELFF	TGTGCCAGCAGTCCCTGGAAAAGGGGGCGGACCGGGGAGCTGTTTTTT
TRBV28	TRBD2	14	TRBJ2-1	many	CASSSHTRGGEQFF	TGTGCCAGCAGTTCCCATACCCGGGGGGGTGAGCAGTTCTTC
TRBV30	-	11	TRBJ2-2	many	CAYSYTGELFF	TGTGCCTACAGCTACACCGGGGAGCTGTTTTTT
TRBV12-3/TRBV12-4	-	13	TRBJ2-7	few	CASRTYSGVEQYF	TGTGCCAGCAGGACATATAGTGGTGTCGAGCAGTACTTC
TRBV6-5	-	15	TRBJ1-1	few	CASSYGGAVDTEAFF	TGTGCCAGCAGTTACGGAGGGGCTGTGGACACTGAAGCTTTCTTT